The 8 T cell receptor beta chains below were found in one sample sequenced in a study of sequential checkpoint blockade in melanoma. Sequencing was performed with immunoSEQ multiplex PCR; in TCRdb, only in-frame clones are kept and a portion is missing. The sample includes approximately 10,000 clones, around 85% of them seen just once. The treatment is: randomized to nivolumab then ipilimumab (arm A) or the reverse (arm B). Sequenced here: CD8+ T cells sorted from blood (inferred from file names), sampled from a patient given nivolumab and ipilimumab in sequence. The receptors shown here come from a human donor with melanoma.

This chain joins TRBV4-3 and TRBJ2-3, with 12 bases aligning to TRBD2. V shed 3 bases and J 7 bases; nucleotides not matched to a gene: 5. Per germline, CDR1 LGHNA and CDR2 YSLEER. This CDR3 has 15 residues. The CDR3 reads CASSHETSGGYTQYF. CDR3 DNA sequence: TGCGCCAGCAGCCACGAAACTAGCGGGGGGTATACGCAGTATTTT.

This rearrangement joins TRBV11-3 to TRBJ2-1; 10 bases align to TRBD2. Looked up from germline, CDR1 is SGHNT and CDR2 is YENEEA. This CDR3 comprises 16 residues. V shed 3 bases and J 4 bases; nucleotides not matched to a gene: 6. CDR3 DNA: TGTGCCAGCAGCTTCGCACCTAGCGGGGGATACAATGAGCAGTTCTTC. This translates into CASSFAPSGGYNEQFF. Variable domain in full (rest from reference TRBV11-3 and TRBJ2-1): EAGVVQSPRYKIIEKKQPVAFWCNPISGHNTLYWYLQNLGQGPELLIRYENEEAVDDSQLPKDRFSAERLKGVDSTLKIQPAELGDSAVYLCASSFAPSGGYNEQFFGPGTRLTVL.

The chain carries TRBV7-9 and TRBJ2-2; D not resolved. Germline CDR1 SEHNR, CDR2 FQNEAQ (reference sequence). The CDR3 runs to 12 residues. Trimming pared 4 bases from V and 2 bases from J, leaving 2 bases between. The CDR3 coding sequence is TGTGCCAGCAGCTCTAACACCGGGGAGCTGTTTTTT. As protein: CASSSNTGELFF.

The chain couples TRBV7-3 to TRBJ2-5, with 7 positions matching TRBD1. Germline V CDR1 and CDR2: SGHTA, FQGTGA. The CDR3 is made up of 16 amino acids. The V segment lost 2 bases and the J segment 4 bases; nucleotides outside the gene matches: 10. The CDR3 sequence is CASSLVGGTAIETQYF. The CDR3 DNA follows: TGTGCCAGCAGCTTAGTCGGTGGGACAGCGATAGAGACCCAGTACTTC.

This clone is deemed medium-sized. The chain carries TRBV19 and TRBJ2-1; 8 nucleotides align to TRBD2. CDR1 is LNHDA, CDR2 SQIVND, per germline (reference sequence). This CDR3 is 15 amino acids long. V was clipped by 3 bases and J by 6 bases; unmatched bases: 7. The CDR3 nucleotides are TGTGCCAGTAGTATTTCGGCGGGGGGCCCCAATGAGCAGTTCTTC. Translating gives CASSISAGGPNEQFF. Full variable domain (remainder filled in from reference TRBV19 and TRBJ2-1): DGGITQSPKYLFRKEGQNVTLSCEQNLNHDAMYWYRQDPGQGLRLIYYSQIVNDFQKGDIAEGYSVSREKKESFPLTVTSAQKNPTAFYLCASSISAGGPNEQFFGPGTRLTVL.

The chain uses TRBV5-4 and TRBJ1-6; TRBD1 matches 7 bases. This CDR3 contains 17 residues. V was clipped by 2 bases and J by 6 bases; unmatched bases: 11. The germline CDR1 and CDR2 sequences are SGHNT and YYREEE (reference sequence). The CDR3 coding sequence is TGTGCCAGCAGCTTTTTCCCTCCGGGACAGATTAATTCACCCCTCCACTTT. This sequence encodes CASSFFPPGQINSPLHF.

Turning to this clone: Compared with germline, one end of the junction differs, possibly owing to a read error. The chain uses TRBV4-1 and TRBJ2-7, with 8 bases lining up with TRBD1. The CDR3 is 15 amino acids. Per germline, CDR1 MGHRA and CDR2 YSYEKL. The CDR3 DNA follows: TGTGCCAGCAGCCAAGAGGCAGGGGGCCTCTACGAGCAGTACTTC. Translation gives CASSQEAGGLYEQYF.

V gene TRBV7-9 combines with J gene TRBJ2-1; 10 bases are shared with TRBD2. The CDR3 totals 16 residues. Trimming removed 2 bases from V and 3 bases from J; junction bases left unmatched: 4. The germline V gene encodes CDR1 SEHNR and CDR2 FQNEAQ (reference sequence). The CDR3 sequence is CASSLPLAGDYNEQFF. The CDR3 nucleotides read TGTGCCAGCAGCTTACCGCTAGCGGGGGACTACAATGAGCAGTTCTTC.